This record covers a single T cell receptor beta chain. The sample comes from a study of technical replicates of blood from a handful of donors. Here immunoSEQ multiplex PCR was the method, and the copy in TCRdb shows in-frame clones only, minus some. The sample carries about 75,000 clones, approximately 97% recorded once. V lost 3 bases, J lost 0 bases, and 13 bases lay in between. The CDR3 has 15 residues. From germline, CDR1 is SGDLS and CDR2 YYNGEE. This TCR was sampled from a human donor in good health. V and J are TRBV9 and TRBJ2-7; D unclear. The sequenced sample was T cells isolated from PBMCs. The CDR3 sequence: CASSGGPISSYEQYF. CDR3 nucleotides: TGTGCCAGCAGCGGTGGGCCAATTAGCTCCTACGAGCAGTACTTC.